A selection of T cell receptor beta chains follows, all from one sample in a study of human T cells and chemical hapten exposure. A single record per CDR3 protein comes from TCRdb applying MiXCR to the 5' RACE reads. The sample lists approximately 140,000 distinct CDR3 sequences; 3.5% to 5% were seen once. Receptors were obtained from a female donor in good health. Each CDR3 is given without its conserved first and last residue. Each record gives: V gene, D gene, J gene, CDR3 protein. The D gene is left open where the match is weak.

v_gene: TRBV30; d_gene: TRBD1; j_gene: TRBJ2-7; CDR3aa: AWSPGQGYEQY
v_gene: TRBV4-2; d_gene: TRBD1; j_gene: TRBJ1-2; CDR3aa: ASSQGAGTAYGYT
v_gene: TRBV2; d_gene: .; j_gene: TRBJ2-6; CDR3aa: ASRAASSGANVLT
v_gene: TRBV7-9; d_gene: TRBD1; j_gene: TRBJ2-2; CDR3aa: ASSRGQGTVGELF
v_gene: TRBV5-4; d_gene: .; j_gene: TRBJ2-3; CDR3aa: ASSLTSDTQY
v_gene: TRBV9; d_gene: .; j_gene: TRBJ1-1; CDR3aa: ASSVVTGRATEAF
v_gene: TRBV6-5; d_gene: .; j_gene: TRBJ2-5; CDR3aa: ASSYYQGPGAQY
v_gene: TRBV12-3/TRBV12-4; d_gene: .; j_gene: TRBJ1-1; CDR3aa: ASSFSLAEAF
v_gene: TRBV20-1; d_gene: .; j_gene: TRBJ1-2; CDR3aa: SARGGYT
v_gene: TRBV7-9; d_gene: .; j_gene: TRBJ1-5; CDR3aa: ASSSRDHPENQPQH
v_gene: TRBV5-4; d_gene: TRBD1; j_gene: TRBJ2-7; CDR3aa: ASSLVGTGAYEQY
v_gene: TRBV20-1; d_gene: .; j_gene: TRBJ1-6; CDR3aa: SAKGRSNSPLH
v_gene: TRBV25-1; d_gene: .; j_gene: TRBJ1-1; CDR3aa: ASRDTGMNTEAF
v_gene: TRBV24-1; d_gene: .; j_gene: TRBJ2-1; CDR3aa: ATSDWGTEQF
v_gene: TRBV6-2/TRBV6-3; d_gene: TRBD1; j_gene: TRBJ2-1; CDR3aa: ASSYPLRDRGRYNEQF
v_gene: TRBV7-9; d_gene: .; j_gene: TRBJ2-3; CDR3aa: ASTSGGTDTQY
v_gene: TRBV20-1; d_gene: .; j_gene: TRBJ1-3; CDR3aa: SASMDSGNTIY
v_gene: TRBV5-1; d_gene: TRBD1; j_gene: TRBJ2-1; CDR3aa: ASAEGADEQF
v_gene: TRBV10-3; d_gene: TRBD1; j_gene: TRBJ2-7; CDR3aa: AISGPRQGGSYEQY
v_gene: TRBV20-1; d_gene: .; j_gene: TRBJ2-1; CDR3aa: SAPSLGAFEQF
v_gene: TRBV7-2; d_gene: .; j_gene: TRBJ2-3; CDR3aa: ASSLVGDTDTQY
v_gene: TRBV12-3/TRBV12-4; d_gene: TRBD1; j_gene: TRBJ2-4; CDR3aa: ASRQGQNIQY
v_gene: TRBV5-1; d_gene: .; j_gene: TRBJ1-6; CDR3aa: ASSLVGLSPLH
v_gene: TRBV20-1; d_gene: .; j_gene: TRBJ2-1; CDR3aa: SARVAGDYNEQF
v_gene: TRBV15; d_gene: .; j_gene: TRBJ2-4; CDR3aa: ATSPRLEGKNIQY
v_gene: TRBV6-2/TRBV6-3; d_gene: TRBD1; j_gene: TRBJ1-5; CDR3aa: ASKQGAGQPQH
v_gene: TRBV5-1; d_gene: .; j_gene: TRBJ2-5; CDR3aa: ASSLYSGPTETQY
v_gene: TRBV29-1; d_gene: TRBD2; j_gene: TRBJ2-1; CDR3aa: SGTSSDNEQF
v_gene: TRBV29-1; d_gene: .; j_gene: TRBJ1-1; CDR3aa: SAGDTEAF
v_gene: TRBV5-6; d_gene: .; j_gene: TRBJ1-1; CDR3aa: ASSLGGGVMTEAF
v_gene: TRBV20-1; d_gene: .; j_gene: TRBJ1-1; CDR3aa: SARETKWNTEAF
v_gene: TRBV3-1; d_gene: .; j_gene: TRBJ1-6; CDR3aa: ASSKKGVNSPLH
v_gene: TRBV7-2; d_gene: TRBD2; j_gene: TRBJ2-7; CDR3aa: AGATSGALEQY
v_gene: TRBV12-3/TRBV12-4; d_gene: TRBD1; j_gene: TRBJ1-2; CDR3aa: ASSLRGGAHYGYT
v_gene: TRBV3-1; d_gene: .; j_gene: TRBJ1-2; CDR3aa: ASSQSAGGDGYT
v_gene: TRBV25-1; d_gene: .; j_gene: TRBJ2-2; CDR3aa: ASSDGQGHTGELF
v_gene: TRBV7-9; d_gene: .; j_gene: TRBJ1-3; CDR3aa: ASSGGPGQTSGNTIY
v_gene: TRBV4-3; d_gene: TRBD1; j_gene: TRBJ1-4; CDR3aa: ASSQDTGQGFELGEKLF
v_gene: TRBV19; d_gene: TRBD2; j_gene: TRBJ2-1; CDR3aa: ASSSPTGTSGENEQF
v_gene: TRBV24-1; d_gene: .; j_gene: TRBJ2-3; CDR3aa: ATSEDLSTDTQY
v_gene: TRBV20-1; d_gene: TRBD1; j_gene: TRBJ2-7; CDR3aa: SARTGPLSYEQY
v_gene: TRBV12-3/TRBV12-4; d_gene: .; j_gene: TRBJ1-2; CDR3aa: ASSFGPSLGGYT
v_gene: TRBV3-1; d_gene: .; j_gene: TRBJ2-5; CDR3aa: ASSQATPLYQETQY